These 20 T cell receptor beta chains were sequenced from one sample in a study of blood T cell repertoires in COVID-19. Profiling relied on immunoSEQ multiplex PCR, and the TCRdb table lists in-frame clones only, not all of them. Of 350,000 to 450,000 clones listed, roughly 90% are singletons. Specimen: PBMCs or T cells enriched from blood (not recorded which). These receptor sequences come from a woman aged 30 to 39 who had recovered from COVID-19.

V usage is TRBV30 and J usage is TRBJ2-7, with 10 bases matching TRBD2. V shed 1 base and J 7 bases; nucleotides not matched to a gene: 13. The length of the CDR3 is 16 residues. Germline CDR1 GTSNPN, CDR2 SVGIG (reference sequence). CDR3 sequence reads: CAWSDGGLAGADEQYF. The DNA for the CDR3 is TGTGCCTGGAGTGACGGGGGTCTAGCGGGAGCGGATGAGCAGTACTTC.

The CDR3 spells CASSSPLRSYEQYF. CDR3 coding DNA: TGTGCCAGCTCCTCGCCCCTACGCTCCTACGAGCAGTACTTC. This chain uses TRBV18 with TRBJ2-7; unclear D gene. Germline CDR1 and CDR2: KGHSH and LQKENI. The V end lost 6 bases, the J end lost 0 bases, and 12 bases lay between the germline ends. The CDR3 extends over 14 amino acids.

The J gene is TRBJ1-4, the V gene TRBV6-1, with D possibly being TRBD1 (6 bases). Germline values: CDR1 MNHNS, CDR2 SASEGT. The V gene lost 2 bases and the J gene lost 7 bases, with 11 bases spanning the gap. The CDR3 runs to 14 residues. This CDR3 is CASSEYRVSEKLFF. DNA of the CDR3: TGTGCCAGCAGTGAATACAGGGTTAGTGAAAAACTGTTTTTT.

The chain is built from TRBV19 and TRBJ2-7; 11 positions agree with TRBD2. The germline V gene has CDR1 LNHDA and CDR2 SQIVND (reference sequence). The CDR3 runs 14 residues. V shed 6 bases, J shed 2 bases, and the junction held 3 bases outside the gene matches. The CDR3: CASSVAGGPYEQYF. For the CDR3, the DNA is TGTGCCAGTAGCGTAGCGGGAGGGCCCTACGAGCAGTACTTC.

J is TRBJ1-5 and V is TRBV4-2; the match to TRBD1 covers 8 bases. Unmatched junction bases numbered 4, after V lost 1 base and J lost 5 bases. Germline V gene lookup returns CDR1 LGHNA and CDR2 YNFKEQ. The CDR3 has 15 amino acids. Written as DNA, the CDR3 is TGTGCCAGCAGCCAAGGGACAGGGAAGGATCAGCCCCAGCATTTT. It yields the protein CASSQGTGKDQPQHF.

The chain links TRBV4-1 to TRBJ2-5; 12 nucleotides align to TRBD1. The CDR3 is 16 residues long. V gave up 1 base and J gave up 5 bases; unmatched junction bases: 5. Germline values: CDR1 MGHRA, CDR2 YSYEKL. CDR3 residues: CASSQAGTGGMETQYF. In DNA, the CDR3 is TGCGCCAGCAGCCAAGCCGGGACAGGGGGCATGGAGACCCAGTACTTC.

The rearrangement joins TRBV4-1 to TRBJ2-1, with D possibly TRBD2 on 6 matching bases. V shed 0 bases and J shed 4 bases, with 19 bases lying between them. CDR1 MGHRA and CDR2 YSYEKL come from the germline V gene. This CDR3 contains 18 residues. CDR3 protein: CASSQESGGTALYNEQFF. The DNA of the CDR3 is TGCGCCAGCAGCCAAGAATCCGGCGGGACCGCCCTTTACAATGAGCAGTTCTTC.

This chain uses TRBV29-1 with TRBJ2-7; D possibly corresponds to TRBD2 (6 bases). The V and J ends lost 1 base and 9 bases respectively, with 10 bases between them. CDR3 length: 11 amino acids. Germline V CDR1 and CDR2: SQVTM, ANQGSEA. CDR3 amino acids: CSVEGGVRQYF. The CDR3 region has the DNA TGCAGCGTTGAAGGCGGGGTTAGGCAGTACTTC.

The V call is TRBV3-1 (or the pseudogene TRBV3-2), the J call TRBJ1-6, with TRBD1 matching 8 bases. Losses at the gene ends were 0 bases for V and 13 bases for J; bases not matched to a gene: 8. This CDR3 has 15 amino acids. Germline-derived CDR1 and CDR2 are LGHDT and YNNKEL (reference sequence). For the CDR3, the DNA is TGTGCCAGCAGCCAAGATTCCAGGGGGCTAAGGCCCCTCCACTTT. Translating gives CASSQDSRGLRPLHF.

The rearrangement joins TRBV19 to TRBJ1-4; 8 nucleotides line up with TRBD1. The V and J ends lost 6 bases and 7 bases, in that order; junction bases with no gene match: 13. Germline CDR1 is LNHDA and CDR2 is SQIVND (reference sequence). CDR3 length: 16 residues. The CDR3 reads CASSLPSGTGGEKLFF. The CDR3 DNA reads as TGTGCCAGTAGCCTCCCATCGGGGACAGGCGGTGAAAAACTGTTTTTT.

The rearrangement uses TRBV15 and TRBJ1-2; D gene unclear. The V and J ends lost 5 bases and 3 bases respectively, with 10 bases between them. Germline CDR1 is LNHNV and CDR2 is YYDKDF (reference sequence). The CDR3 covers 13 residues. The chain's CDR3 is CATSPGLHYGYTF. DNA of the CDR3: TGTGCCACCAGCCCAGGTCTTCACTATGGCTACACCTTC. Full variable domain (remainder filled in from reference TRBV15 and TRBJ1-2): DAMVIQNPRYQVTQFGKPVTLSCSQTLNHNVMYWYQQKSSQAPKLLFHYYDKDFNNEADTPDNFQSRRPNTSFCFLDIRSPGLGDTAMYLCATSPGLHYGYTFGSGTRLTVV.

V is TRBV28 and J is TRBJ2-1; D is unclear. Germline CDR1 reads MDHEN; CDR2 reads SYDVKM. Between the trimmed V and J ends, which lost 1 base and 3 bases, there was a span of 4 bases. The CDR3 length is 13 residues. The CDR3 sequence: CASSLSVYNEQFF. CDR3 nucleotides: TGTGCCAGCAGTTTATCGGTCTACAATGAGCAGTTCTTC.

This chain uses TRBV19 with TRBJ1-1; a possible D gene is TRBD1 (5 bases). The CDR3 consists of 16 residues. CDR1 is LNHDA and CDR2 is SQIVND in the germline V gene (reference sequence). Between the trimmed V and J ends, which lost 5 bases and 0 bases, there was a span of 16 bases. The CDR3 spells CASSSTQGGMNTEAFF. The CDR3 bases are TGTGCCAGTAGTTCCACGCAGGGAGGTATGAACACTGAAGCTTTCTTT.

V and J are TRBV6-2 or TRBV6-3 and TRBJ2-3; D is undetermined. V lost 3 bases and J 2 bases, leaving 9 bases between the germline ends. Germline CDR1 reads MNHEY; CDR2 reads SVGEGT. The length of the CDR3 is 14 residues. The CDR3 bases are TGTGCCAGCAGTTATGGGCCAAACACAGATACGCAGTATTTT. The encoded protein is CASSYGPNTDTQYF.

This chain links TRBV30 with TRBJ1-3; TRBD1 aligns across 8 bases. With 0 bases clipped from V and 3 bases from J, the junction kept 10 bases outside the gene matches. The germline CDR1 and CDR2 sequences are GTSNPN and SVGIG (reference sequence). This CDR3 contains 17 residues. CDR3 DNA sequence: TGTGCCTGGAGTGTAATCCGGACAGGGAGGATTGGAAACACCATATATTTT. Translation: CAWSVIRTGRIGNTIYF.

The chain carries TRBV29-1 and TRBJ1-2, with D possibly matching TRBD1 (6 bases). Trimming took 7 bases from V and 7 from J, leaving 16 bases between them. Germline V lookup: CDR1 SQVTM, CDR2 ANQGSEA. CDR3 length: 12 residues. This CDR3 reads CSAIGTSFGYTF. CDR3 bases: TGCAGCGCTATAGGGACATCCTTTGGCTACACCTTC.

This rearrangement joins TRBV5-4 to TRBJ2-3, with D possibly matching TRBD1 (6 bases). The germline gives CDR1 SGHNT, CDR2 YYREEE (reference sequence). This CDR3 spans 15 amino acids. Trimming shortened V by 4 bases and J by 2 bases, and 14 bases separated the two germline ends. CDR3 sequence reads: CASSPRTVYTDTQYF. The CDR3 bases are TGTGCCAGCAGCCCCAGGACAGTCTACACAGATACGCAGTATTTT.

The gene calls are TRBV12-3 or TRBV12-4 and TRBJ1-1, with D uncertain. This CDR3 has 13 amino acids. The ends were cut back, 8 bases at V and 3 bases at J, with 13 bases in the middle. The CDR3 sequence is CASLTTSDTEAFF. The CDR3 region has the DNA TGTGCCAGCCTTACCACCAGCGACACTGAAGCTTTCTTT.

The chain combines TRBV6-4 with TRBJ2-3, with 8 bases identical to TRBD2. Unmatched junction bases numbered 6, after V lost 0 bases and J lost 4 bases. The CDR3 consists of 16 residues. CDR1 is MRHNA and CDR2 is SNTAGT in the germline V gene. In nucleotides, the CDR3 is TGTGCCAGCAGTGACTCCCCGGGAGGGGGTGCAGATACGCAGTATTTT. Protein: CASSDSPGGGADTQYF.

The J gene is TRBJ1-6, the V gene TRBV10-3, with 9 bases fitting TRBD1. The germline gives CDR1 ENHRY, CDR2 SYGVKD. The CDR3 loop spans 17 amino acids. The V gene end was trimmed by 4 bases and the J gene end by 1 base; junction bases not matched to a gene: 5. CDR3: CAISAEQGASYNSPLHF. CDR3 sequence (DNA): TGTGCCATCAGTGCCGAACAGGGGGCTTCCTATAATTCACCCCTCCACTTT.